This T cell receptor beta chain was recovered during a study of T cell repertoires in cytomegalovirus infection. Study as a whole: Public TCR beta signatures marked donors with CMV infection and the matching HLA. Study-level findings and limits: Adding up the frequency of public TCR beta families identified people who carried CMV plus the relevant HLA. In two of eight donors, the top clonotype was HLA-C-restricted CMV-specific.

Germline V gives CDR1 LGHNA, CDR2 YNFKEQ. This CDR3 region has 17 residues. V gave up 3 bases and J gave up 1 base; unmatched junction bases: 8. Ten or more counts support this clonotype. The antigen is unknown. TCRdb ran MiXCR on the reads and lists one entry per CDR3 protein. The table has some 480,000 distinct CDR3 sequences, about 33% seen once. The sample in question was cultured PBMCs, obtained from culture after CMV antigen stimulation. This TCR came from a human donor in good health (CMV status not recorded). Some clones in this sample may be carry-over from other donors' samples. The J gene is TRBJ2-4, the V gene TRBV4-2; TRBD1 matches 8 bases. The CDR3 loop is CASSQLGQGLAKNIQYF. The CDR3 nucleotides are TGTGCCAGCAGCCAGCTCGGACAGGGTCTGGCCAAAAACATTCAGTACTTC.